The 26 T cell receptor beta chains below come from one sample, sequenced in a study of cytomegalovirus exposure and HLA in healthy donors. Researchers ran the PCR with 60 Vbeta and 13 Jbeta primers. Assay: immunoSEQ multiplex PCR; the TCRdb copy retains only in-frame clones and omits some. The sample has 100,000 or so clones, 74% seen once. Material for sequencing was PBMCs. All receptors come from a middle-aged man in good health and CMV-seropositive.

The rearrangement uses TRBV6-1 and TRBJ1-4; no clear D. V shed 0 bases and J shed 8 bases, with 16 bases lying between them. The CDR3 loop spans 16 amino acids. CDR1 and CDR2 from the germline V gene are MNHNS and SASEGT. CDR3 protein: CASSEAPGGSGEKLFF. The CDR3 DNA is TGTGCCAGCAGTGAAGCCCCAGGCGGGTCGGGAGAAAAACTGTTTTTT.

This clone occurred a few times. V gene TRBV6-1 combines with J gene TRBJ2-1; D gene ambiguous. This CDR3 is built from 16 residues. Germline values: CDR1 MNHNS, CDR2 SASEGT. V was trimmed by 4 bases and J by 4 bases, leaving 17 bases between them. In nucleotides, the CDR3 is TGTGCCAGCAGTGGGAAATCGAGGCAGTTTTACAATGAGCAGTTCTTC. Translating gives CASSGKSRQFYNEQFF.

The chain is built from TRBV4-1 and TRBJ1-6; 12 bases fit TRBD1. Germline V gives CDR1 MGHRA, CDR2 YSYEKL. With 0 bases clipped from V and 10 bases from J, the junction kept 10 bases outside the gene matches. This CDR3 has 18 residues. The CDR3 region has the DNA TGCGCCAGCAGCCAAGAGGGGGGACAGGGGGCCGCCTGGTCACCCCTCCACTTT. Protein product: CASSQEGGQGAAWSPLHF.

V usage is TRBV10-2 and J usage is TRBJ2-7, with 9 bases fitting TRBD2. The CDR3 runs to 15 residues. With 6 bases clipped from V and 3 bases from J, the junction kept 9 bases outside the gene matches. CDR1 and CDR2 (germline): WSHSY, SAAADI. The CDR3 DNA follows: TGCGCCAGCAGCTCGATAGCGGGGGTTAACTACGAGCAGTACTTC. Translated: CASSSIAGVNYEQYF.

V gene TRBV6-6 combines with J gene TRBJ2-5; TRBD1 aligns across 10 bases. The CDR3 totals 15 residues. Germline V gene sequence: CDR1 MNHNY, CDR2 SVGAGI (reference sequence). J was trimmed by 4 bases and V by 6 bases; bases with no gene match: 8. As DNA, the CDR3 is TGTGCCAGCAGCCAACCAGACAGGGGGCGAGAGACCCAGTACTTC. Residues: CASSQPDRGRETQYF.

The rearrangement uses TRBV7-8 and TRBJ2-7, with D possibly matching TRBD2 (6 bases). The CDR3 contains 14 residues. Germline V CDR1 and CDR2: SGHVS, FQNEAQ. The V end lost 0 bases, the J end lost 1 base, and 7 bases lay between the germline ends. As DNA, the CDR3 is TGTGCCAGCAGCTTAGCCGGGACTTCCTACGAGCAGTACTTC. This encodes CASSLAGTSYEQYF.

About this clone itself: The sample holds other DNA sequences that translate to the same CDR3. The CDR3 is CASSVDSGGETQYF. The DNA of the CDR3 is TGTGCCAGCAGCGTAGATAGCGGGGGAGAGACCCAGTACTTC. The V gene is TRBV9, the J gene TRBJ2-5, with TRBD2 matching 9 bases. V shed 0 bases, J shed 4 bases, and the junction held 1 base outside the gene matches. Germline values: CDR1 SGDLS, CDR2 YYNGEE. The CDR3 totals 14 residues.

V and J are TRBV27 and TRBJ2-3, with D possibly being TRBD2 (6 bases). Germline V gene data show CDR1 as MNHEY and CDR2 as SMNVEV (reference sequence). V was cut by 1 base and J by 2 bases, with 16 bases left in between. CDR3 length equals 17 residues. The CDR3 here is CASSLFPTGEYTDTQYF. CDR3 sequence (DNA): TGTGCCAGCAGTTTATTTCCCACGGGGGAATACACAGATACGCAGTATTTT.

The rearrangement uses TRBV5-1 and TRBJ1-2, with TRBD1 as a possible D gene (6 bases). With 2 bases removed from V and 5 bases from J, the gap between germline ends came to 13 bases. The length of the CDR3 is 14 residues. Germline V gene lookup returns CDR1 SGHRS and CDR2 YFSETQ. The DNA for the CDR3 is TGCGCCAGCAGCTTAAGCGGGACACCTTATGGCTACACCTTC. Its protein is CASSLSGTPYGYTF.

The rearrangement links TRBV9 to TRBJ2-1; D not certain. Germline lookup yields CDR1 SGDLS and CDR2 YYNGEE. Deletions cut 3 bases from V and 6 bases from J, with 10 bases between. The CDR3 loop spans 13 amino acids. For the CDR3, the DNA is TGTGCCAGCAGCGCCTACTCTCTCAATGAGCAGTTCTTC. Encoded protein: CASSAYSLNEQFF. Full variable domain (remainder filled in from reference TRBV9 and TRBJ2-1): DSGVTQTPKHLITATGQRVTLRCSPRSGDLSVYWYQQSLDQGLQFLIQYYNGEERAKGNILERFSAQQFPDLHSELNLSSLELGDSALYFCASSAYSLNEQFFGPGTRLTVL.

The chain is built from TRBV7-6 and TRBJ1-5, with TRBD1 identical over 7 bases. Germline CDR1 and CDR2: SGHVS and FNYEAQ. The V gene end was trimmed by 3 bases and the J gene end by 6 bases; junction bases not matched to a gene: 2. CDR3 length: 13 amino acids. The CDR3 spells CASSFSGGQPQHF. The DNA of the CDR3 is TGTGCCAGCAGCTTTTCAGGGGGTCAGCCCCAGCATTTT.

V gene TRBV2 combines with J gene TRBJ1-3, with 7 bases identical to TRBD1. The CDR3 has 18 residues. The V gene's germline CDR1 is SNHLY and CDR2 FYNNEI. Trimming took 6 bases from V and 0 from J; bases not matched to a gene: 14. The CDR3 spells CASRILISGTASGNTIYF. The CDR3 DNA reads as TGTGCCAGCAGAATACTGATCTCCGGGACAGCCTCTGGAAACACCATATATTTT.

The chain couples TRBV30 to TRBJ2-5, with TRBD2 identical over 10 bases. The V gene's germline CDR1 is GTSNPN and CDR2 SVGIG (reference sequence). The CDR3 consists of 14 residues. The ends lost 2 bases at V and 1 base at J; junction bases unmatched: 1. The chain's CDR3 is CAWSLAGVQETQYF. CDR3 in DNA: TGTGCCTGGAGTCTAGCGGGAGTCCAAGAGACCCAGTACTTC.

In this sample, this clone turned up once. The chain links TRBV11-3 to TRBJ2-1; TRBD2 aligns across 9 bases. J gave up 5 bases and V 5 bases, and 7 bases lay outside the gene matches. The CDR3 contains 15 residues. The V gene's germline CDR1 is SGHNT and CDR2 YENEEA. CDR3 sequence reads: CASSQGTSLNNEQFF. CDR3 DNA: TGTGCCAGCAGCCAGGGGACTAGCCTTAACAATGAGCAGTTCTTC.

This clone was detected only a few times. The rearrangement links TRBV10-3 to TRBJ2-3, with TRBD2 matching 10 bases. Trimming removed 5 bases from V and 4 bases from J; junction bases left unmatched: 3. The CDR3 is made up of 14 amino acids. CDR1 is ENHRY, CDR2 SYGVKD, per germline. CDR3 bases: TGTGCCATCAGTAGCGGGGGGGCTCCAGATACGCAGTATTTT. Its protein product is CAISSGGAPDTQYF.

This clone has a count of ten or more. The V call is TRBV6-6, the J call TRBJ1-5; maybe TRBD1 (5 bases). This CDR3 region has 13 residues. Trimming pared 7 bases from V and 6 bases from J, leaving 13 bases between. Per germline, CDR1 MNHNY and CDR2 SVGAGI (reference sequence). The CDR3: CASTLGEPQPQHF. Written as DNA, the CDR3 is TGTGCCAGCACCCTAGGGGAACCTCAGCCCCAGCATTTT.

J is TRBJ1-2 and V is TRBV7-2, with D unclear. V was clipped by 5 bases and J by 8 bases, with 12 bases between them. This CDR3 comprises 12 residues. Per germline, CDR1 SGHTA and CDR2 FQGNSA. Here the CDR3 reads CASSPRERGYTF. DNA for the CDR3: TGTGCCAGCAGCCCCCGTGAGAGGGGCTACACCTTC. The variable domain in full, completed from reference TRBV7-2 and TRBJ1-2, reads GAGVSQSPSNKVTEKGKDVELRCDPISGHTALYWYRQSLGQGLEFLIYFQGNSAPDKSGLPSDRFSAERTGGSVSTLTIQRTQQEDSAVYLCASSPRERGYTFGSGTRLTVV.

This rearrangement joins TRBV7-2 to TRBJ2-1; 9 positions match TRBD2. The CDR3 is 16 residues long. Germline CDR1 SGHTA, CDR2 FQGNSA. Unmatched junction bases numbered 10, after V lost 2 bases and J lost 8 bases. The CDR3 DNA reads as TGTGCCAGCAGCTTACGAGGCGGGGGGGCTGGTGATGAGCAGTTCTTC. This translates into CASSLRGGGAGDEQFF.

This rearrangement joins TRBV27 to TRBJ1-1; a weak D match, TRBD1 (5 bases). The CDR3 is 15 residues long. The germline V and J ends were trimmed by 4 bases and 1 base, with 13 bases remaining between them. Looked up from germline, CDR1 is MNHEY and CDR2 is SMNVEV (reference sequence). The CDR3 protein is CASSSTQVRNTEAFF. The CDR3 region has the DNA TGTGCCAGCAGTTCAACACAGGTTCGGAACACTGAAGCTTTCTTT.

The chain employs TRBV2 and TRBJ1-3; D may be TRBD1 (6 bases). This CDR3 region has 14 residues. Germline CDR1 and CDR2: SNHLY and FYNNEI. V lost 1 base and J 9 bases, leaving 13 bases between the germline ends. In DNA, the CDR3 is TGTGCCAGCAGTGAAGAGGCAGGGGAAAGCACCATATATTTT. Translating it yields CASSEEAGESTIYF.

This sequence joins TRBV5-1 and TRBJ2-7; D possibly corresponds to TRBD2 (5 bases). The CDR3 consists of 13 residues. CDR1 is SGHRS and CDR2 is YFSETQ in the germline V gene. Trimming pared 4 bases from V and 6 bases from J, leaving 14 bases between. The CDR3 DNA reads as TGCGCCAGCAGCCCCCAGCGGAACCCCGAGCAGTACTTC. Residues: CASSPQRNPEQYF.

Only a few counts were recorded for this clone. The chain carries TRBV4-1 and TRBJ2-1; a possible D gene is TRBD1 (6 bases). This CDR3 region has 14 residues. Per the germline V gene, CDR1 is MGHRA and CDR2 is YSYEKL. V dropped 4 bases and J dropped 7 bases, with 14 bases sitting between them. In nucleotides, the CDR3 is TGCGCCAGCAGCCTTACACGGCAGGGGAATGAGCAGTTCTTC. This encodes CASSLTRQGNEQFF.

As DNA, the CDR3 is TGCGCCAGCAGCCACCTACTTTCTGGACAGGGCCTCCTTTACGAGCAGTACTTC. Translating it yields CASSHLLSGQGLLYEQYF. The chain carries TRBV4-1 and TRBJ2-7; 8 bases map to TRBD1. J was trimmed by 4 bases and V by 3 bases; bases with no gene match: 17. The CDR3 extends over 18 amino acids. Germline CDR1 reads MGHRA; CDR2 reads YSYEKL.

V gene TRBV6-5 combines with J gene TRBJ1-2, with D uncertain. Trimming took 0 bases from V and 4 from J, leaving 12 bases between them. Germline-derived CDR1 and CDR2 are MNHEY and SVGAGI. The CDR3 has 15 amino acids. CDR3 in DNA: TGTGCCAGCAGTTACTCCCTCCGCACAGCCTATGGCTACACCTTC. Protein: CASSYSLRTAYGYTF.

The table lists this clone with a count of one. The J gene is TRBJ1-2, the V gene TRBV6-5, with D possibly TRBD1 on 5 matching bases. The CDR3 is 12 residues long. Germline CDR1 and CDR2: MNHEY and SVGAGI. V was trimmed by 2 bases and J by 7 bases, leaving 8 bases between them. CDR3 amino acids: CASSYVGGGYTF. CDR3 nucleotide sequence: TGTGCCAGCAGTTACGTGGGGGGTGGCTACACCTTC.

The CDR3 coding sequence is TGTGCCAGCAGTGGCAGGCCCTTTGAGACCCAGTACTTC. Amino acid sequence: CASSGRPFETQYF. This sequence joins TRBV25-1 and TRBJ2-5; D is unresolved. Germline-derived CDR1 and CDR2 are MGHDK and SYGVNS. CDR3 length: 13 residues. V lost 4 bases and J lost 5, with 11 bases in between.